A selection of T cell receptor beta chains follows, all from one sample in a study of blood T cell repertoires in COVID-19. TCRdb keeps only in-frame clones here, not all; method: immunoSEQ multiplex PCR. Seen here are almost 85,000 clones, around 88% observed once, and the top ten hold 1% to 1.5%. Sequencing was performed on PBMCs or T cells enriched from blood (not recorded which). These receptors were taken from a woman aged 45 to 65 with acute COVID-19. Both conserved end residues are part of each CDR3. A D gene is named only where the DNA matches it firmly. Where a row states a size, it is once, few, many or the class of an expanded clone; other rows omit it.

TRBJ1-5 | - | - | TRBV7-2 | TGTGCCAGCAGCTTATTCCAGGGTAGCAATCAGCCCCAGCATTTT | CASSLFQGSNQPQHF
TRBJ1-2 | TRBD1 | - | TRBV5-1 | TGCGCCAGCAGCCCTATCAGCCGGGACAGGGGGTCTTCAGGCGGCTACACCTTC | CASSPISRDRGSSGGYTF
TRBJ1-1 | - | - | TRBV3-1/TRBV3-2 | TGTGCCAGCAGTCCCATCGGGGGGTACACTGAAGCTTTCTTT | CASSPIGGYTEAFF
TRBJ2-1 | TRBD1 | - | TRBV18 | TGTGCCAGCTCACTTTCGACAGGGAGCTCCTACAATGAGCAGTTCTTC | CASSLSTGSSYNEQFF
TRBJ1-5 | - | - | TRBV4-1 | TGCGCCAGCAGCCAAGGTCTGGGCTGGTGGCAGCCCCAGCATTTT | CASSQGLGWWQPQHF
TRBJ1-4 | TRBD1 | once | TRBV7-2 | TGTGCCAGCAGCTGGGGCCCGGGACAGGGGAATGAAAAACTGTTTTTT | CASSWGPGQGNEKLFF
TRBJ1-6 | - | - | TRBV5-4 | TGTGCCAGCAGCTTGGACAGGCTTAATTCACCCCTCCACTTT | CASSLDRLNSPLHF
TRBJ2-3 | TRBD1 | - | TRBV7-2 | TGTGCCAGCAGCAAAGGGACAGGGGGCACAGATACGCAGTATTTT | CASSKGTGGTDTQYF
TRBJ1-1 | - | - | TRBV11-3 | TGTGCCAGCAGATCAAGCAGCGCTGAAGCTTTCTTT | CASRSSSAEAFF
TRBJ1-6 | - | - | TRBV6-1 | TGTGCCAGCAGTGTCCCAAGGGGACTTCAAAATTCACCCCTCCACTTT | CASSVPRGLQNSPLHF
TRBJ2-7 | TRBD2 | - | TRBV7-2 | TGTGCCAGCAGCTTACTAGCGGGAGTAGTGTACGAGCAGTACTTC | CASSLLAGVVYEQYF
TRBJ2-7 | - | once | TRBV11-2 | TGTGCCAGCAGCTTAGGGACGGGGGTGGCCCAGAGGCAGTACTTC | CASSLGTGVAQRQYF
TRBJ2-1 | TRBD1 | - | TRBV24-1 | TGTGCCACCAGTGATACCGGGACAGGGAACAATGAGCAGTTCTTC | CATSDTGTGNNEQFF
TRBJ1-2 | - | - | TRBV5-4 | TGTGCCAGCAGCTTAGCAGGTTATAACTATGGCTACACCTTC | CASSLAGYNYGYTF
TRBJ2-1 | TRBD2 | - | TRBV24-1 | TGTGCCACCAGTGAGGGGACTAGCGGGAGGACCGACAATGAGCAGTTCTTC | CATSEGTSGRTDNEQFF
TRBJ2-1 | - | - | TRBV29-1 | TGCAGCGTTGAGGTAGCCGAGAGCTCCTACAATGAGCAGTTCTTC | CSVEVAESSYNEQFF
TRBJ2-7 | TRBD2 | - | TRBV5-8 | TGTGCCAGTGGACTAGCGGGAGGTAGTCCGTACTTC | CASGLAGGSPYF
TRBJ1-3 | - | - | TRBV5-6 | TGTGCCAGCAGTTCTGGACAATTCTCTGGAAACACCATATATTTT | CASSSGQFSGNTIYF
TRBJ2-7 | - | - | TRBV5-4 | TGTGCCAGCAGTGGGAGAATCTCCGGCGAGCAGTACTTC | CASSGRISGEQYF
TRBJ1-1 | - | - | TRBV9 | TGTGCCAGCAGCGTAGAGGACAGTTACACTGAAGCTTTCTTT | CASSVEDSYTEAFF
TRBJ2-3 | - | - | TRBV1 | TGCACCAGCACCCCCCTGGATACGCAGTATTTT | CTSTPLDTQYF
TRBJ2-4 | - | once | TRBV18 | TGTGCCAGCTCACGCGCCGGGAGCAAAAACATTCAGTACTTC | CASSRAGSKNIQYF
TRBJ2-1 | TRBD2 | - | TRBV3-1/TRBV3-2 | TGTGCCAGCAGCCAAGATCGGGGGGGCTATGAGCAGTTCTTC | CASSQDRGGYEQFF
TRBJ1-1 | - | - | TRBV25-1 | TGTGCCAGCAGTGAATCAGGCACACGGAACACTGAAGCTTTCTTT | CASSESGTRNTEAFF
TRBJ2-1 | TRBD1 | - | TRBV7-7 | TGTGCTAGCAGCTTCGGGACAGGGAGAAACAATGAGCAGTTCTTC | CASSFGTGRNNEQFF
TRBJ2-3 | TRBD2 | - | TRBV27 | TGTGCCAGCAGTTTGGGAGGGAAGAACACAGATACGCAGTATTTT | CASSLGGKNTDTQYF
TRBJ2-7 | TRBD1 | few | TRBV7-2 | TGTGCCAGCAGCCCGCGGACAGGCGGGCTCGAGCAGTACTTC | CASSPRTGGLEQYF
TRBJ2-1 | - | - | TRBV25-1 | TGTGCCAGCAGTGGATCCCTGGCGGGACCGTACAATGAGCAGTTCTTC | CASSGSLAGPYNEQFF
TRBJ2-5 | TRBD1 | - | TRBV27 | TGTGCCAGCAGTCTGACAGGGAGACAAGAGACCCAGTACTTC | CASSLTGRQETQYF
TRBJ2-5 | TRBD2 | - | TRBV7-9 | TGTGCCAGCAGCACGTCGGGGACTAGTAGGGAGACCCAGTACTTC | CASSTSGTSRETQYF
TRBJ2-6 | - | - | TRBV30 | TGTGCCTGGAGTCCGTCTGGGGCCAACGTCCTGACTTTC | CAWSPSGANVLTF